The clone carrying this T cell receptor beta chain was picked up many times. The data belong to a study of T cells after yellow fever vaccination. 5'RACE template switching generated TCR cDNA, adding a universal primer site and UMIs. TCRdb used MiXCR to reprocess the 5' RACE reads, holding one entry per CDR3 protein. Here the sample spans around 26,000 distinct CDR3 sequences, less than 4% being singletons. The CDR3 consists of 13 residues. Germline CDR1 reads DFQATT; CDR2 reads SNEGSKA (reference sequence). The V and J ends lost 6 bases and 8 bases respectively, with 16 bases between them. This specimen consisted of PBMCs, either bulk or a sorted T-cell subset (CD4+, CD8+, memory, or dextramer-sorted; not recorded which), obtained roughly 46 days after the first yellow fever vaccination. This sequence originates from a young man who received the YFV17D yellow fever vaccine. The chain recombines TRBV20-1 with TRBJ1-4; D is unresolved. CDR3 protein: CSAPWTGEEKLFF. The CDR3 coding sequence is TGCAGTGCCCCTTGGACCGGGGAGGAAAAACTGTTTTTT.